This T cell receptor (beta chain) was documented in a study of T cell responses to AZD1222 COVID-19 vaccine. The method was immunoSEQ multiplex PCR; TCRdb's version includes in-frame clones alone and lacks a portion of them. The repertoire holds under 100,000 clones, with approximately 86% as singletons. This clone was observed a few times. The antigen remains unidentified. General study findings and limits: Repertoire sampling was restricted to post-peak T cell response timepoints.

Trimming pared 3 bases from V and 11 bases from J, leaving 18 bases between. The CDR3 extends over 14 amino acids. CDR1 and CDR2 from the germline V gene are SGDLS and YYNGEE. Sequencing used peripheral blood, obtained on day 0 of AZD1222 vaccination. The sequence derives from an adult in good health. The chain combines TRBV9 with TRBJ1-5; tentative D call: TRBD1 (6 bases). The CDR3 DNA reads as TGTGCCAGCAGCGAAAACGAACAGGGATCCTCCCAGCATTTT. This encodes CASSENEQGSSQHF.